One and the same sample provided the 15 T cell receptor beta chains below, sequenced in a study of tumor-infiltrating lymphocytes in primary liver carcinoma. A constant-region primer served to make TCR beta cDNA from around 500 ng total RNA. Modified slightly, ARM-PCR produced TCR beta libraries over three nested multiplex PCR rounds. TRBV1-TRBV30 forward primers paired with a C-beta reverse primer were used in the first two PCR rounds, which ran roughly 10 cycles each. TCRdb independently ran MiXCR on the multiplex PCR reads; one entry per CDR3 protein. The profile shows 330,000 or so distinct CDR3 sequences, around three fifths of them singletons. Unsorted whole blood yielded the blood RNA, and germline DNA was also extracted. Sequencing was performed on peripheral blood. Receptors originate from a man aged 40-55 years with primary liver carcinoma and hepatitis B virus infection.

On this clonotype itself: Just one base apart from a much larger clone, this may be a read error. The genes are TRBV4-3 and TRBJ2-7, with a weak D call TRBD1 (5 bases). The CDR3 runs 14 residues. From germline, CDR1 is LGHNA and CDR2 YSLEER. Trimming pared 0 bases from V and 3 bases from J, leaving 9 bases between. CDR3: CASSQESRDYEQYF. As DNA, the CDR3 is TGCGCCAGCAGCCAAGAGTCCAGGGACTACGAGCAGTACTTC.

This clonotype was seen more than once but under ten times. One end of the junction fails to match germline, which may point to a read error. The rearrangement joins TRBV6-5 to TRBJ1-6; no firm D call. Germline loops: CDR1 MNHEY, CDR2 SVGAGI. The CDR3 contains 12 residues. CDR3: CASTNGDAALRF. The CDR3 DNA is TGTGCCAGCACCAACGGAGACGCGGCCCTCCGCTTT.

Comments on this clonotype: Germline and junction disagree at one end, which may indicate a read error. The rearrangement joins TRBV29-1 to TRBJ2-5; D may match TRBD1 or TRBD2 (6 bases each). The CDR3 has 12 amino acids. Germline CDR1 SQVTM, CDR2 ANQGSEA. This CDR3 is CSMGEGGKTQYF. CDR3 bases: TGCAGCATGGGGGAAGGGGGGAAGACCCAGTATTTC.

A word on this clonotype: This clone may be a read error of a much larger clone one base away. This chain joins TRBV6-6 and TRBJ2-7, with D perhaps TRBD2 (6 bases). This CDR3 is 16 amino acids long. The germline gives CDR1 MNHNY, CDR2 SVGAGI (reference sequence). Trimming pared 1 base from V and 0 bases from J, leaving 13 bases between. The CDR3 coding sequence is TGTGCCAGCAGTTACTTAGAGACTAGAGACTCCTACGAGCAGTACTTC. This gives the protein CASSYLETRDSYEQYF.

This clonotype was seen more than once but under ten times. A much larger clone sits a single nucleotide away, making a read error possible. The chain couples TRBV12-5 to TRBJ2-5, with unresolved D. Germline CDR1 is LGHNT and CDR2 is FRNRAP. With 1 base removed from V and 4 bases from J, the gap between germline ends came to 4 bases. The length of the CDR3 is 12 residues. CDR3: CASGLDLETQYF. In DNA, the CDR3 is TGTGCTAGTGGTTTGGACTTAGAGACCCAGTACTTC.

This clonotype was detected only once. The junction and the germline gene differ at one end; a read error may be behind it. The chain recombines TRBV11-2 with TRBJ2-7, with 11 bases matching TRBD1. In germline, CDR1 is SGHAT, CDR2 FQNNGV. This CDR3 is built from 16 residues. This CDR3 is CTSSFLRTGGSRGQYF. DNA for the CDR3: TGTACCAGCAGCTTCTTAAGGACAGGGGGCTCACGGGGGCAGTACTTC.

For this clonotype: The missing conserved phenylalanine or tryptophan at the end of this CDR3 makes a read error likely. The chain combines TRBV11-1 with TRBJ2-7; possibly TRBD1 for D (6 bases). In germline, CDR1 is SGHAT, CDR2 FQDESV (reference sequence). This CDR3 is 15 amino acids long. The CDR3 DNA follows: TGTACCAGCAGCTTAGGACAGACAGATCTGGACGAGCAGTACTTA. It yields the protein CTSSLGQTDLDEQYL.

The chain's CDR3 is CASRVELGTTHSYNSPLHF. For the CDR3, the DNA is TGTGCCAGCAGGGTCGAACTCGGGACAACACATTCCTATAATTCACCCCTCCACTTT. V is TRBV6-1 and J is TRBJ1-6; possibly TRBD1 for D (6 bases). This CDR3 has 19 residues. V lost 6 bases and J lost 1, with 22 bases in between. Germline V CDR1 and CDR2: MNHNS, SASEGT.

Concerning this clonotype itself: Since the CDR3 does not end with the conserved phenylalanine or tryptophan, this likely comes from a read error. This chain connects TRBV5-1 to TRBJ1-1; a weak D match, TRBD1 (6 bases). The CDR3 length is 14 residues. CDR1 is SGHRS, CDR2 YFSETQ, per germline. Trimming stripped 4 bases from V and 3 bases from J, with 13 bases between. The CDR3 region is CASSQGAGDTEAFL. In DNA, the CDR3 is TGCGCCAGCAGCCAGGGTGCAGGGGACACTGAAGCTTTCCTT.

As to this clonotype: A much larger clone is a single base away; this may be a read error. V usage is TRBV6-2 or TRBV6-3 and J usage is TRBJ2-4; 11 bases match TRBD2. The CDR3 length is 22 residues. Germline V lookup: CDR1 MNHEY, CDR2 SVGEGT. CDR3 coding DNA: TGTGCCAGCAGCTTTCCGGGACTAGCGGATGATACGAAACCGCTAGCCAAAAACATTCAGTGCTTC. Its protein is CASSFPGLADDTKPLAKNIQCF.

CDR3 coding DNA: TGCAGCGTTGGGTGGCTAGCGGTAAAGGGTGAGCAGTTCTTC. Residues: CSVGWLAVKGEQFF. This chain joins TRBV29-1 and TRBJ2-1; TRBD2 aligns across 7 bases. V shed 4 bases, J shed 9 bases, and the junction held 12 bases outside the gene matches. Germline V gene lookup returns CDR1 SQVTM and CDR2 ANQGSEA. There are 14 residues in the CDR3.

This sequence joins TRBV29-1 and TRBJ2-3; D is uncertain. The CDR3 has 15 residues. Germline CDR1 SQVTM, CDR2 ANQGSEA. V lost 1 base and J lost 3, with 14 bases in between. CDR3 residues: CSVEAASRSTDTQYF. The CDR3, as DNA: TGCAGCGTTGAAGCCGCCTCGCGGAGTACAGATACGCAGTATTTT.

Comment on this clonotype: This may be a read error: a much more frequent sequence differs by one nucleotide. The CDR3 coding sequence is TGTGCCGGCAGCCCTAGCGGGGGAGGGCATGAGCAGTTCTTC. Translation: CAGSPSGGGHEQFF. The gene calls are TRBV28 and TRBJ2-1; 10 bases agree with TRBD2. CDR1 MDHEN and CDR2 SYDVKM come from the germline V gene. CDR3 length: 14 residues.

V usage is TRBV28 and J usage is TRBJ2-7, with 7 bases lining up with TRBD1. The germline V gene encodes CDR1 MDHEN and CDR2 SYDVKM. The CDR3 is 14 residues long. V lost 3 bases, J lost 2 bases, and 4 bases stayed unmatched. In DNA form, the CDR3 reads TGTGCCAGCAGTTTCGTGGACAGGACCTACGAGCAGTACTTC. Residues: CASSFVDRTYEQYF.

This clonotype was recorded at least ten times. The J gene is TRBJ2-1, the V gene TRBV12-3 or TRBV12-4, with D possibly being TRBD2 (6 bases). This CDR3 is 14 amino acids long. The ends were cut back, 2 bases at V and 5 bases at J, with 10 bases in the middle. CDR3 in amino acids: CASSLMEGDNEQFF. The CDR3 DNA is TGTGCCAGCAGTTTAATGGAGGGAGACAATGAGCAGTTCTTC.